This passage covers 25 T cell receptor beta chains from one sample sequenced in a study of cytomegalovirus exposure and HLA in healthy donors. PCR amplification relied on 60 Vbeta primers (plus 13 Jbeta primers). The method was immunoSEQ multiplex PCR; TCRdb's version includes in-frame clones alone and lacks a portion of them. The repertoire holds around 140,000 clones, about three quarters seen once, with around 3.7% in the top ten. The sample was PBMCs. The source of these receptors is a male donor in good health and CMV-seronegative.

V gene TRBV27 combines with J gene TRBJ1-2; D is unclear. V shed 3 bases and J shed 3 bases, with 8 bases lying between them. Germline V CDR1 and CDR2: MNHEY, SMNVEV (reference sequence). The CDR3 is 13 residues long. The CDR3, as DNA: TGTGCCAGCAGTTTCGAGGGATACTATGGCTACACCTTC. Amino acids: CASSFEGYYGYTF.

This sequence joins TRBV4-2 and TRBJ2-3, with 9 bases aligning to TRBD2. V shed 1 base and J 4 bases; nucleotides not matched to a gene: 12. Germline values: CDR1 LGHNA, CDR2 YNFKEQ. The CDR3 covers 18 residues. This chain's CDR3 is CASSQASSGSTQADTQYF. In DNA form, the CDR3 reads TGTGCCAGCAGCCAAGCGAGTAGCGGGAGTACTCAGGCAGATACGCAGTATTTT.

The chain carries TRBV5-1 and TRBJ2-5, with 9 positions matching TRBD2. Germline lookup yields CDR1 SGHRS and CDR2 YFSETQ. The V segment lost 0 bases and the J segment 4 bases; nucleotides outside the gene matches: 13. The length of the CDR3 is 18 residues. CDR3: CASSLDRSSGRGRETQYF. Written as DNA, the CDR3 is TGCGCCAGCAGCTTGGATAGGAGTAGCGGGAGAGGGCGAGAGACCCAGTACTTC.

This clone was seen once. The chain carries TRBV25-1 and TRBJ1-1; TRBD1 matches 11 bases. Germline assignment: CDR1 MGHDK and CDR2 SYGVNS. Losses at the gene ends were 4 bases for V and 3 bases for J; bases not matched to a gene: 4. This CDR3 comprises 15 residues. CDR3 loop: CASSAWGQGDTEAFF. CDR3 nucleotides: TGTGCCAGCAGTGCTTGGGGACAGGGGGACACTGAAGCTTTCTTT.

This clone was picked up a small number of times. This may be a read error: a much more frequent sequence differs by one nucleotide. The chain links TRBV7-6 to TRBJ2-7; no clear D. The V gene's germline CDR1 is SGHVS and CDR2 FNYEAQ. V lost 2 bases and J lost 0, with 14 bases in between. The CDR3 has 16 residues. The CDR3 loop is CASSLFSGPSSYEQYF. The CDR3 region has the DNA TGTGCCAGCAGCTTATTTTCGGGTCCGAGCTCCTACGAGCAGTACTTC. Looking up the rest from reference TRBV7-6 and TRBJ2-7 gives the full variable domain: GAGVSQSPRYKVTKRGQDVALRCDPISGHVSLYWYRQALGQGPEFLTYFNYEAQQDKSGLPNDRFSAERPEGSISTLTIQRTEQRDSAMYRCASSLFSGPSSYEQYFGPGTRLTVT.

The chain has TRBV6-5 and TRBJ2-2; D perhaps matches TRBD1 (5 bases). V lost 2 bases and J lost 7, with 17 bases in between. From germline, CDR1 is MNHEY and CDR2 SVGAGI. This CDR3 contains 16 residues. The CDR3 nucleotides read TGTGCCAGCAGTTACGGGGCATCCGGACGAGTCGGGGAGCTGTTTTTT. Protein: CASSYGASGRVGELFF.

V gene TRBV19 combines with J gene TRBJ2-3, with D possibly being TRBD2 (5 bases). V was trimmed by 1 base and J by 4 bases, leaving 9 bases between them. This CDR3 has 14 amino acids. Germline-derived CDR1 and CDR2 are LNHDA and SQIVND (reference sequence). CDR3 coding DNA: TGTGCCAGTAGTATAGGTCAGGAGGCAGATACGCAGTATTTT. It specifies CASSIGQEADTQYF.

The chain uses TRBV11-3 and TRBJ2-1; tentatively, D is TRBD2 (5 bases). Trimming left V 0 bases short and J 0 bases short, with 9 bases between. The CDR3 loop spans 16 amino acids. Germline CDR1 and CDR2: SGHNT and YENEEA. The CDR3, as DNA: TGTGCCAGCAGCTTAGATCTGGGGAGCTCCTACAATGAGCAGTTCTTC. Amino acids: CASSLDLGSSYNEQFF.

This chain uses TRBV7-2 with TRBJ2-7; 11 bases agree with TRBD2. Germline values: CDR1 SGHTA, CDR2 FQGNSA. There are 15 residues in the CDR3. Trimming removed 5 bases from V and 4 bases from J; junction bases left unmatched: 7. As DNA, the CDR3 is TGTGCCAGCAGCATAGGGACTAGCGGAGCATACGAGCAGTACTTC. It translates to CASSIGTSGAYEQYF.

The rearrangement uses TRBV7-9 and TRBJ1-3; 11 nucleotides line up with TRBD1. Germline CDR1 is SEHNR and CDR2 is FQNEAQ (reference sequence). The J segment lost 1 base and the V segment lost 5 bases, leaving 7 bases of the junction unmatched. The CDR3 loop spans 17 amino acids. The CDR3: CASSPYRDRGSGNTIYF. The CDR3 coding sequence is TGTGCCAGCAGCCCTTACCGGGACAGGGGGTCTGGAAACACCATATATTTT.

This sequence joins TRBV5-6 and TRBJ2-1, with 10 positions matching TRBD2. The CDR3 sequence is 15 residues long. Germline assignment: CDR1 SGHDT and CDR2 YYEEEE. V shed 0 bases, J shed 7 bases, and the junction held 4 bases outside the gene matches. In DNA, the CDR3 is TGTGCCAGCAGCTTGGGGCTAGCGGGAGCTAATGAGCAGTTCTTC. It translates to CASSLGLAGANEQFF.

The sample holds a few counts of this clone. This chain links TRBV7-9 with TRBJ2-7; D is possibly TRBD1 (6 bases). CDR1 and CDR2 from the germline V gene are SEHNR and FQNEAQ (reference sequence). The CDR3 sequence is 13 residues long. The CDR3 loop reads CSSSRGGRYEQYF. CDR3 sequence (DNA): TGTTCCTCGAGCCGAGGGGGAAGGTACGAGCAGTACTTC.

This chain connects TRBV29-1 to TRBJ2-5; D ambiguous. The CDR3 is 12 residues long. CDR1 and CDR2 from the germline V gene are SQVTM and ANQGSEA. V was shortened by 0 bases and J by 5 bases, with 7 bases between the two germline ends. The CDR3 nucleotides are TGCAGCGTTGAAGAGGTCGGGGAGACCCAGTACTTC. Translating it yields CSVEEVGETQYF.

The chain uses TRBV4-1 and TRBJ2-7, with 9 bases identical to TRBD2. The CDR3 has 15 amino acids. V shed 1 base, J shed 2 bases, and the junction held 3 bases outside the gene matches. Germline V gene data show CDR1 as MGHRA and CDR2 as YSYEKL. The CDR3 DNA follows: TGCGCCAGCAGCCAAGGGACTAGCGACGCCTACGAGCAGTACTTC. It translates to CASSQGTSDAYEQYF.

CDR3: CASTPWGSGTSGYNEQFF. The CDR3 DNA is TGTGCCAGTACCCCCTGGGGATCCGGGACTAGCGGTTACAATGAGCAGTTCTTC. The gene calls are TRBV19 and TRBJ2-1; 11 bases are shared with TRBD2. V lost 7 bases to trimming and J lost 4 bases; unmatched junction nucleotides: 15. CDR1 and CDR2 (germline): LNHDA, SQIVND (reference sequence). The CDR3 consists of 18 residues.

A single count supports this clone. The V call is TRBV7-9, the J call TRBJ2-7, with TRBD1 identical over 10 bases. The CDR3 spans 15 residues. Germline V gene data show CDR1 as SEHNR and CDR2 as FQNEAQ (reference sequence). V lost 4 bases and J lost 2; bases outside the gene matches: 5. The CDR3 spells CASSSWDRGAYEQYF. DNA for the CDR3: TGTGCCAGCAGCTCCTGGGACAGGGGAGCCTACGAGCAGTACTTC.

This clone was seen only a few times. This chain links TRBV10-3 with TRBJ2-7; tentatively, D is TRBD1 (6 bases). This CDR3 has 15 amino acids. Germline loops: CDR1 ENHRY, CDR2 SYGVKD. Trimming took 9 bases from V and 5 from J, leaving 23 bases between them. CDR3 region: CAISIQQGKRNEQYF. The CDR3 region has the DNA TGTGCCATAAGCATCCAACAGGGAAAGAGAAACGAGCAGTACTTC.

This chain links TRBV5-4 with TRBJ2-3, with TRBD2 matching 13 bases. This CDR3 comprises 17 residues. Unmatched junction bases numbered 8, after V lost 0 bases and J lost 7 bases. The germline V gene encodes CDR1 SGHNT and CDR2 YYREEE (reference sequence). The chain's CDR3 is CASSLAKLAGGSHTQYF. DNA for the CDR3: TGTGCCAGCAGCTTGGCCAAACTAGCGGGGGGGTCGCATACGCAGTATTTT.

V and J are TRBV4-2 and TRBJ2-7, with no clear D. The CDR3 has 15 residues. Germline V gene lookup returns CDR1 LGHNA and CDR2 YNFKEQ. The V end was cut by 1 base, the J end by 2 bases, with 12 bases between. CDR3 protein: CASSQVGQVTYEQYF. CDR3 DNA: TGTGCCAGCAGCCAAGTCGGTCAGGTAACCTACGAGCAGTACTTC.

The gene calls are TRBV7-9 and TRBJ2-7; 7 bases align to TRBD2. There are 15 residues in the CDR3. Germline CDR1 is SEHNR and CDR2 is FQNEAQ (reference sequence). Trimming took 4 bases from V and 5 from J; bases not matched to a gene: 11. The CDR3: CASSSWTSGRDEQYF. The CDR3 nucleotides are TGTGCCAGCAGCTCATGGACTAGTGGGAGGGACGAGCAGTACTTC. The full variable domain, its missing parts supplied by reference TRBV7-9 and TRBJ2-7, is DTGVSQNPRHKITKRGQNVTFRCDPISEHNRLYWYRQTLGQGPEFLTYFQNEAQLEKSRLLSDRFSAERPKGSFSTLEIQRTEQGDSAMYLCASSSWTSGRDEQYFGPGTRLTVT.

The chain is built from TRBV19 and TRBJ2-7; D might be TRBD2 (5 bases). CDR1 and CDR2 (germline): LNHDA, SQIVND (reference sequence). Trimming removed 0 bases at V and 0 bases at J, with 9 bases between. The CDR3 has 15 amino acids. The CDR3 nucleotides read TGTGCCAGTAGTATAGATTCCGGACTCTCCTACGAGCAGTACTTC. Encoded protein: CASSIDSGLSYEQYF.

The rearrangement uses TRBV4-2 and TRBJ1-3; tentatively, D is TRBD1 (6 bases). This CDR3 comprises 15 residues. Trimming removed 2 bases from V and 3 bases from J, with 11 bases in between. Germline V lookup: CDR1 LGHNA, CDR2 YNFKEQ. CDR3 in amino acids: CASSQIQGDGNTIYF. The DNA of the CDR3 is TGTGCCAGCAGCCAAATACAGGGAGATGGAAACACCATATATTTT.

The rearrangement links TRBV19 to TRBJ1-2; possibly TRBD1 for D (6 bases). The CDR3 is 14 residues long. Germline V lookup: CDR1 LNHDA, CDR2 SQIVND (reference sequence). Trimming left V 9 bases short and J 6 bases short, with 20 bases between. CDR3 in amino acids: CARRGPGVGDGYTF. DNA of the CDR3: TGTGCCAGAAGGGGCCCAGGGGTGGGTGATGGCTACACCTTC. The whole variable domain, filled in from reference TRBV19 and TRBJ1-2, reads DGGITQSPKYLFRKEGQNVTLSCEQNLNHDAMYWYRQDPGQGLRLIYYSQIVNDFQKGDIAEGYSVSREKKESFPLTVTSAQKNPTAFYLCARRGPGVGDGYTFGSGTRLTVV.

CDR3 residues: CASSKPGLAGAGEQYF. CDR3 nucleotides: TGTGCCAGTAGTAAACCGGGACTAGCGGGAGCGGGCGAGCAGTACTTC. The genes are TRBV19 and TRBJ2-7, with TRBD2 matching over 14 bases. With V trimmed by 4 bases and J by 6 bases, 8 bases remained unmatched. CDR1 LNHDA and CDR2 SQIVND come from the germline V gene (reference sequence). The CDR3 spans 16 residues.

V is TRBV4-1 and J is TRBJ2-2; 11 bases fit TRBD2. Germline-derived CDR1 and CDR2 are MGHRA and YSYEKL. With V trimmed by 1 base and J by 4 bases, 8 bases remained unmatched. This CDR3 has 18 residues. CDR3 region: CASSQVTTSGGVTGELFF. In nucleotides, the CDR3 is TGCGCCAGCAGCCAAGTCACTACTAGCGGGGGCGTCACCGGGGAGCTGTTTTTT.